The present T cell receptor beta chain was sequenced within a study of T cell responses to AZD1222 COVID-19 vaccine. Study information: Second doses at about 4 or about 12 weeks were pooled.

Germline V gene lookup returns CDR1 SGDLS and CDR2 YYNGEE. V dropped 4 bases and J dropped 10; count of bases not matched to a gene: 2. CDR3 size: 12 residues. Study-level points and caveats: Donors in the cohort were predominantly white British and more often female, and clonal diversity was possibly underestimated. Only a handful of individuals given AZD1222 were seropositive at baseline. An increase in Spike-specific TCR breadth and depth was observed after two AZD1222 doses.

Produced via immunoSEQ multiplex PCR; TCRdb's table is partial and in-frame only. In the table there are tens of thousands of clones, roughly 80% of which are singletons. Comments on this clone: The antigen is not known.

Source: peripheral blood, taken on day 0 of AZD1222 vaccination. The rearrangement uses TRBV9 and TRBJ2-1; TRBD2 matches 10 bases. The TCR was taken from an adult in good health. The CDR3 region is CASSRLAGEQFF. CDR3 nucleotide sequence: TGTGCCAGCAGCCGACTAGCGGGCGAGCAGTTCTTC.